Described below is a single T cell receptor beta chain sequence and its context. The CDR3 totals 16 residues. V lost 5 bases, J lost 1 base, and 8 bases stayed unmatched. The germline CDR1 and CDR2 sequences are LGHNA and YNFKEQ. This entry comes from a study of human thymus T cells. The table came from immunoSEQ multiplex PCR; TCRdb's copy has only in-frame clones and leaves some out. The profile shows roughly 54,000 clones, over 85% of them singletons. V is TRBV4-2 and J is TRBJ2-3, with 8 bases that match TRBD2. Specimen: blood. The receptor's source is a boy under two years old with a congenital heart defect but otherwise immunologically healthy. Here the CDR3 DNA reads TGTGCCAGCAGCAGTCCCACCGGGGGGGGCACAGATACGCAGTATTTT. This codes for CASSSPTGGGTDTQYF.